A selection of T cell receptor beta chains follows, all from one sample in a study of CD8 T cells in ankylosing spondylitis. One entry per CDR3 protein, called by TCRdb with MiXCR from the 5' RACE reads. The sample comprises about 250,000 distinct CDR3 sequences, under 12% of which are singletons, and about 3% rests with the top ten. Sequencing was done on a sample of blood, either unsorted or a sorted T cell fraction (not recorded which). The receptor set was obtained from a male donor with ankylosing spondylitis or in good health (not recorded which). Each CDR3 is given with its conserved first and last residue. Each record gives: V gene, J gene, clone size, D gene, CDR3 DNA, CDR3 protein. A D gene is named only where the DNA matches it firmly. Only some rows state a clone size, as once, few, many or a class for expanded clones.

TRBV2,TRBJ2-7,many,NA,TGTGCCAGCAGTTCCTGGGGAGACGAGCAGTACTTC,CASSSWGDEQYF
TRBV12-3/TRBV12-4,TRBJ2-1,NA,NA,TGTGCCAGCAGCCGCCGGGAGAGCTCCTACAATGAGCAGTTCTTC,CASSRRESSYNEQFF
TRBV25-1,TRBJ2-3,many,TRBD1,TGTGCCAGCAGTCAGGCAGGGGGAATAGATACGCAGTATTTT,CASSQAGGIDTQYF
TRBV11-2,TRBJ2-7,many,NA,TGTGCCAGCAGCTCCGGGACGGCCCTGAGCTCCTACGAGCAGTACTTC,CASSSGTALSSYEQYF
TRBV6-1,TRBJ1-5,many,NA,TGTGCCAGCAGTGAGTACAGGATGCAGCCCCAGCATTTT,CASSEYRMQPQHF
TRBV7-2,TRBJ1-1,many,NA,TGTGCCAGCAGCTTCCTACAGGGAGGAGCTTTCTTT,CASSFLQGGAFF
TRBV5-1,TRBJ1-2,many,NA,TGCGCCAGCAGCCTCGGGCGGGCATACTATGGCTACACCTTC,CASSLGRAYYGYTF
TRBV6-5,TRBJ1-3,NA,NA,TGTGCCAGCAGTTACTCACCGACAGGTCGTGGTGGAAACACCATATATTTT,CASSYSPTGRGGNTIYF
TRBV18,TRBJ2-2,few,NA,TGTGCCAGCTCACCTCTCCGGACGAACACCGGGGAGCTGTTTTTT,CASSPLRTNTGELFF
TRBV3-1,TRBJ1-2,many,NA,TGTGCCAGCAGCCGCGCCCGGGGTGACGATGGCTACACCTTC,CASSRARGDDGYTF
TRBV20-1,TRBJ2-7,many,TRBD2,TGCAGTGCTAGTAGAAGCGGGGGGGCCTTATACGAGCAGTACTTC,CSASRSGGALYEQYF
TRBV11-2,TRBJ2-7,many,NA,TGTGCCAGTCGCGGGACGCCCTACGAGCAGTACTTC,CASRGTPYEQYF
TRBV12-3/TRBV12-4,TRBJ2-2,many,NA,TGTGCCAGCAGTTTATGGACTTCGAACACCGGGGAGCTGTTTTTT,CASSLWTSNTGELFF
TRBV12-5,TRBJ2-7,NA,TRBD1,TGTGCTAGTGGTTTGGGGACAGGGACTCTCTACGAGCAGTACTTC,CASGLGTGTLYEQYF
TRBV20-1,TRBJ2-5,few,NA,TGCAGTGGTCAGTCTCAAGAGACCCAGTACTTC,CSGQSQETQYF
TRBV6-5,TRBJ2-3,NA,NA,TGTGCCAGCAGTTACTCGGCGGCAGGAAGCACAGATACGCAGTATTTT,CASSYSAAGSTDTQYF
TRBV6-5,TRBJ1-5,NA,TRBD1,TGTGCCAGCAGTTCCGGACAGGGGGGGTCTCAGCCCCAGCATTTT,CASSSGQGGSQPQHF
TRBV12-3/TRBV12-4,TRBJ1-2,many,TRBD1,TGTGCCAGCAGTACCGCGACAGGGGGCGGCTACACCTTC,CASSTATGGGYTF